The next 22 T cell receptor beta chains were all read from a single sample in a study of shared clonotypes between healthy human individuals. Some clones are missing from TCRdb's copy, which holds only in-frame ones; the method was immunoSEQ multiplex PCR. This table holds about 500,000 clones, 70% to 80% found once. Material: PBMCs. These receptor sequences come from a woman in her thirties or forties in good health. Some clones in this sample may be carry-over from other donors' samples.

V usage is TRBV10-3 and J usage is TRBJ2-5; D ambiguous. Germline values: CDR1 ENHRY, CDR2 SYGVKD. Trimming took 3 bases from V and 0 from J, leaving 5 bases between them. The CDR3 length is 13 residues. CDR3 bases: TGTGCCATCAGTGATAGTAACCAAGAGACCCAGTACTTC. Its translation: CAISDSNQETQYF.

CDR3 in amino acids: CASSIRDSWDEQYF. The CDR3 region has the DNA TGTGCCAGTAGTATTAGGGATTCTTGGGACGAGCAGTACTTC. The V call is TRBV19, the J call TRBJ2-7; D gene ambiguous. The V gene's germline CDR1 is LNHDA and CDR2 SQIVND (reference sequence). The CDR3 is 14 amino acids. The V and J ends lost 3 bases and 5 bases respectively, with 14 bases between them. The full variable domain, with the rest looked up from reference TRBV19 and TRBJ2-7, is DGGITQSPKYLFRKEGQNVTLSCEQNLNHDAMYWYRQDPGQGLRLIYYSQIVNDFQKGDIAEGYSVSREKKESFPLTVTSAQKNPTAFYLCASSIRDSWDEQYFGPGTRLTVT.

The CDR3 DNA reads as TGTGCCAGCAGGGCAGGGGGCGGTGGGGCCAACGTCCTGACTTTC. Its translation: CASRAGGGGANVLTF. The rearrangement uses TRBV7-3 and TRBJ2-6, with 8 bases fitting TRBD1. CDR3 length: 15 residues. J gave up 3 bases and V 6 bases, and 4 bases lay outside the gene matches. CDR1 SGHTA and CDR2 FQGTGA come from the germline V gene.

This clone came up once. This rearrangement joins TRBV19 to TRBJ2-3; 8 bases are shared with TRBD1. J was trimmed by 4 bases and V by 3 bases; bases with no gene match: 3. The germline V gene has CDR1 LNHDA and CDR2 SQIVND (reference sequence). This CDR3 comprises 14 residues. CDR3 sequence: CASSMTGEADTQYF. CDR3 in DNA: TGTGCCAGTAGTATGACAGGGGAGGCAGATACGCAGTATTTT.

Concerning this clone: This probably arose from a read error, given a far larger clone one base away. The genes are TRBV7-3 and TRBJ2-6, with a possible D match to TRBD1 (5 bases). The germline V gene has CDR1 SGHTA and CDR2 FQGTGA. The CDR3 spans 17 residues. The CDR3 sequence is CASSLFGGISGANVPTF. CDR3 sequence (DNA): TGTGCCAGCAGCTTATTCGGCGGCATCTCTGGGGCCAACGTCCCGACTTTC.

The genes are TRBV30 and TRBJ1-3; D is unclear. The V end was cut by 5 bases, the J end by 0 bases, with 8 bases between. CDR3 length equals 13 residues. CDR1 and CDR2 from the germline V gene are GTSNPN and SVGIG (reference sequence). CDR3 sequence: CAWDLSSGNTIYF. The CDR3 DNA reads TGTGCCTGGGACTTGAGCTCTGGAAACACCATATATTTT.

Note on this clone: A far larger clone is one base from this, pointing to a likely read error. Other DNA sequences within the sample encode an identical CDR3. This chain connects TRBV30 to TRBJ1-1; a possible D gene is TRBD1 (5 bases). Per germline, CDR1 GTSNPN and CDR2 SVGIG (reference sequence). This CDR3 is built from 11 residues. The CDR3 sequence: CAWGPGRLAFF. In nucleotides, the CDR3 is TGCGCCTGGGGACCGGGACGTTTGGCTTTCTTT. The whole variable domain, filled in from reference TRBV30 and TRBJ1-1, reads SQTIHQWPATLVQPVGSPLSLECTVEGTSNPNLYWYRQAAGRGLQLLFYSVGIGQISSEVPQNLSASRPQDRQFILSSKKLLLSDSGFYLCAWGPGRLAFFGQGTRLTVV.

The chain recombines TRBV5-1 with TRBJ2-3, with D perhaps assigned TRBD1 or TRBD2 (5 bases each). Germline values: CDR1 SGHRS, CDR2 YFSETQ. This CDR3 has 14 residues. V was clipped by 2 bases and J by 2 bases, with 9 bases between them. The CDR3 bases are TGCGCCAGCAGCTTCGGGACGAACACAGATACGCAGTATTTT. Amino acids: CASSFGTNTDTQYF.

The rearrangement uses TRBV10-3 and TRBJ1-1; the D gene is possibly TRBD1 (6 bases). V gave up 6 bases and J gave up 1 base, with 12 bases separating them. The germline V gene has CDR1 ENHRY and CDR2 SYGVKD. The CDR3 is 14 residues long. The CDR3 region is CAIRQPGQNTEAFF. CDR3 nucleotide sequence: TGTGCCATCAGACAGCCGGGACAGAACACTGAAGCTTTCTTT.

The chain combines TRBV28 with TRBJ2-7; D not resolved. CDR3 length: 11 amino acids. Germline lookup yields CDR1 MDHEN and CDR2 SYDVKM. Trimming took 1 base from V and 3 from J, leaving 1 base between them. The CDR3 region is CASSLYYEQYF. CDR3 DNA sequence: TGTGCCAGCAGTTTATACTACGAGCAGTACTTC.

The chain uses TRBV27 and TRBJ2-7, with D possibly TRBD1 on 6 matching bases. The CDR3 consists of 13 residues. Germline V CDR1 and CDR2: MNHEY, SMNVEV (reference sequence). With 6 bases removed from V and 5 bases from J, the gap between germline ends came to 14 bases. CDR3 protein: CASSPDGQNEQYF. CDR3 DNA sequence: TGTGCCAGCAGCCCGGATGGACAGAACGAGCAGTACTTC.

About this clone: This is likely an artifact of a read error, given a far larger clone one base away. Other DNA sequences in the sample encode the same CDR3. This chain joins TRBV30 and TRBJ1-4, with 9 nucleotides matching TRBD1. V gave up 8 bases and J gave up 6 bases; unmatched junction bases: 10. The CDR3 totals 14 residues. CDR1 and CDR2 (germline): GTSNPN, SVGIG (reference sequence). DNA for the CDR3: TGTGCCCGAGAGGACCGGACAGGGGATGAAAAACTGTTTTTT. This gives the protein CAREDRTGDEKLFF.

The chain is built from TRBV28 and TRBJ1-1; no definite D call. The CDR3 length is 13 residues. V lost 7 bases to trimming and J lost 1 base, with 10 bases between them. Per the germline V gene, CDR1 is MDHEN and CDR2 is SYDVKM. CDR3 DNA: TGTGCCAGCACCCTTTGGGGGAACACTGAAGCTTTCTTT. Translation gives CASTLWGNTEAFF.

This clone appeared many times. The rearrangement uses TRBV11-1 and TRBJ2-5, with D possibly called TRBD1 or TRBD2 (5 bases each). V dropped 1 base and J dropped 1 base, with 13 bases sitting between them. Germline V CDR1 and CDR2: SGHAT, FQDESV (reference sequence). The length of the CDR3 is 16 residues. CDR3 sequence: CASSLGTPGRQETQYF. CDR3 DNA: TGTGCCAGCAGCTTAGGGACACCGGGACGCCAAGAGACCCAGTACTTC.

V usage is TRBV6-1 and J usage is TRBJ2-7; 11 positions match TRBD2. The CDR3 is 15 residues long. CDR1 and CDR2 from the germline V gene are MNHNS and SASEGT. The V gene end was trimmed by 6 bases and the J gene end by 1 base; junction bases not matched to a gene: 5. DNA of the CDR3: TGTGCCAGCAGGGAACTAGCGGGAGTGTCCTACGAGCAGTACTTC. This gives the protein CASRELAGVSYEQYF.

This clone has more than one count but fewer than ten. The chain has TRBV28 and TRBJ1-1; the D is unclear. Trimming removed 7 bases at V and 7 bases at J, with 13 bases between. CDR3 length: 12 amino acids. Germline V CDR1 and CDR2: MDHEN, SYDVKM. CDR3 loop: CASTWSEGEAFF. The CDR3 DNA follows: TGTGCCAGCACATGGTCCGAGGGTGAAGCTTTCTTT.

CDR3 amino acids: CASSFERDTDTQYF. The CDR3 nucleotides are TGTGCCAGCAGTTTTGAGCGGGACACAGATACGCAGTATTTT. The chain is built from TRBV28 and TRBJ2-3; TRBD2 matches 7 bases. This CDR3 region has 14 residues. Germline V gene data show CDR1 as MDHEN and CDR2 as SYDVKM. The junction had 2 bases not matched to a gene; V was cut back by 3 bases and J by 2 bases.

The J gene is TRBJ2-7, the V gene TRBV27; D is unresolved. The V gene's germline CDR1 is MNHEY and CDR2 SMNVEV (reference sequence). CDR3 length equals 13 residues. The V end lost 6 bases, the J end lost 7 bases, and 16 bases lay between the germline ends. The CDR3 DNA reads as TGTGCCAGCAGATCCCCCCTTGGGCCTGAGCAGTACTTC. It translates to CASRSPLGPEQYF.

The CDR3 nucleotides are TGTGCCAGCAGCTTTGTTAGCGGAAACTACAATGAGCAGTTCTTC. Protein: CASSFVSGNYNEQFF. This chain joins TRBV7-8 and TRBJ2-1, with D perhaps TRBD2 (6 bases). Per the germline V gene, CDR1 is SGHVS and CDR2 is FQNEAQ. This CDR3 comprises 15 residues. V was pared by 3 bases and J by 3 bases, with 12 bases between.

The count of this clone is one. The rearrangement joins TRBV18 to TRBJ2-7, with D possibly matching TRBD1 (5 bases). V was cut by 3 bases and J by 0 bases, with 15 bases left in between. The CDR3 is 16 residues long. Per the germline V gene, CDR1 is KGHSH and CDR2 is LQKENI. The DNA of the CDR3 is TGTGCCAGCTCACCCTCAGGGTCACCCCTCTCCTACGAGCAGTACTTC. Protein product: CASSPSGSPLSYEQYF.

The rearrangement links TRBV12-5 to TRBJ2-2, with D unresolved. V lost 0 bases and J 6 bases, leaving 8 bases between the germline ends. Germline values: CDR1 LGHNT, CDR2 FRNRAP. The CDR3 runs to 14 residues. CDR3 protein: CASGLVSEAGELFF. CDR3 sequence (DNA): TGTGCTAGTGGTTTGGTGAGCGAGGCCGGGGAGCTGTTTTTT. The variable domain in full, completed from reference TRBV12-5 and TRBJ2-2, reads DARVTQTPRHKVTEMGQEVTMRCQPILGHNTVFWYRQTMMQGLELLAYFRNRAPLDDSGMPKDRFSAEMPDATLATLKIQPSEPRDSAVYFCASGLVSEAGELFFGEGSRLTVL.

The chain combines TRBV14 with TRBJ1-2; TRBD1 matches 7 bases. The trim removed 4 bases at V and 4 bases at J, leaving 12 bases unmatched. Germline V gives CDR1 SGHDN, CDR2 FVKESK. The CDR3 has 16 amino acids. The CDR3 sequence is CASSRWTGLSFYGYTF. CDR3 sequence (DNA): TGTGCCAGCAGCCGATGGACAGGTCTATCGTTCTATGGCTACACCTTC.